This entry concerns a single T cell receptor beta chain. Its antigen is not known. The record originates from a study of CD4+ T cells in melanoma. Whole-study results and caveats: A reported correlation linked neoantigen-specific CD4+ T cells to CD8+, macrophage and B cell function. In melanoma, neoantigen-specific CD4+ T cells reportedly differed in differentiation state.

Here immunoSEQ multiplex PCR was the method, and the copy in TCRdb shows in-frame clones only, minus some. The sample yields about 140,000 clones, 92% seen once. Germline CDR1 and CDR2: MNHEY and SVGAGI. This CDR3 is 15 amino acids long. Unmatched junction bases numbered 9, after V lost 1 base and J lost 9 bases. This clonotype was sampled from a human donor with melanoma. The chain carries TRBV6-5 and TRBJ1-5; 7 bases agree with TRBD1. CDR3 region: CASSYYRQGLGPQHF. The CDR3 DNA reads TGTGCCAGCAGTTACTATCGACAGGGTCTAGGGCCCCAGCATTTT.